This T cell receptor (beta chain) derives from a study of neurological immune-mediated disorders. Study-level findings and limits: On phylogenetic grouping, the repertoires of 18 of 34 multiple sclerosis patients fell within one related-CDR3 cluster, constituting a possible signature. Expanded clones shared no identical CDR3 amino acid sequences across subjects, which suggested private TCR-beta repertoires in all groups.

This clonotype has ten or more counts. As yet, its antigen is unknown. The CDR3 runs to 15 residues. The V end was cut by 5 bases, the J end by 7 bases, with 19 bases between. Germline V gene sequence: CDR1 SGHTA, CDR2 FQGTGA. The unsorted libraries were prepared from 2 million PBMCs (stored at -80 C). cDNA was made by 5'RACE with 10-nucleotide random UMIs. TCRdb passed the 5' RACE reads through MiXCR, listing each CDR3 protein once. The table has around 70,000 distinct CDR3 sequences, approximately 5.2% seen once. This chain connects TRBV7-3 to TRBJ2-3; a weak D match, TRBD1 (6 bases). Specimen: PBMCs. The sequence derives from a young man with multiple sclerosis. In DNA form, the CDR3 reads TGTGCCAGCAGCCCGGTGTGGCAGGGGCTAAATACGCAGTATTTT. It is translated as CASSPVWQGLNTQYF.